These T cell receptor beta chains were read from a single sample in a study of post-analysis software for immune sequencing data. TCRdb reanalysed the PCR reads using MiXCR and keeps one entry per CDR3 protein. The data show about 500,000 distinct CDR3 sequences, with less than 45% seen just once and 12% held by the top ten. The sequencing input was blood. These receptors were obtained from a girl aged 10 to 17 with multiple sclerosis. CDR3s include the opening cysteine and the closing phenylalanine or tryptophan. The D gene is left open where the match is weak. Expanded clones get a size class; other rows say once, few or many, or leave the size out.

V	D	J	size	length	CDR3	DNA
TRBV6-5	-	TRBJ2-7	few	15	CASNPDFGSSYEQYF	TGTGCCAGCAATCCGGACTTCGGGAGCTCCTACGAGCAGTACTTC
TRBV12-3/TRBV12-4	-	TRBJ1-4	-	11	CASSLKEKLFF	TGTGCCAGCAGTCTGAAAGAAAAACTGTTTTTT
TRBV12-3/TRBV12-4	TRBD1	TRBJ1-5	few	15	CASRGTDYSNQPQHF	TGTGCCAGCAGAGGGACAGACTATAGCAATCAGCCCCAGCATTTT
TRBV20-1	-	TRBJ2-3	few	15	CSARDVGIIAGTQYF	TGCAGTGCTAGAGATGTTGGGATAATCGCAGGTACGCAGTATTTT
TRBV27	-	TRBJ1-6	once	16	CASSLQGPAGNSPLHF	TGTGCCAGCAGTTTACAGGGTCCGGCAGGGAATTCACCCCTCCACTTT
TRBV11-2	TRBD2	TRBJ2-1	-	16	CASSLNLAASYNEQFF	TGTGCCAGCAGCTTGAATCTAGCGGCCTCCTACAATGAGCAGTTCTTC
TRBV20-1	-	TRBJ2-1	-	11	CRARDDSEQFF	TGCAGGGCTAGAGATGACAGTGAGCAGTTCTTC
TRBV5-1	-	TRBJ2-7	many	12	CASSWGGDEQYF	TGCGCCAGCAGCTGGGGCGGTGACGAGCAGTACTTC
TRBV5-1	TRBD1	TRBJ2-7	-	15	CASSLGDSFSYEQYF	TGCGCCAGCAGCTTGGGGGACAGCTTCTCCTACGAGCAGTACTTC
TRBV6-1	-	TRBJ1-1	few	14	CASIIGAVRSEAFF	TGTGCCAGCATCATAGGGGCAGTCCGCTCTGAAGCTTTCTTT
TRBV5-1	TRBD2	TRBJ2-1	few	16	CASSPQRDGSYNEQFF	TGCGCCAGCAGCCCTCAGCGGGACGGCTCCTACAATGAGCAGTTCTTC
TRBV28	TRBD1	TRBJ1-2	-	20	CASSLTGQGYTVVQDYGYTF	TGTGCCAGCAGTTTAACCGGACAGGGGTATACCGTTGTGCAGGACTATGGCTACACCTTC
TRBV4-1	TRBD2	TRBJ2-7	once	14	CASSQEAGVYEQYF	TGCGCCAGCAGCCAAGAAGCGGGAGTCTACGAGCAGTACTTC
TRBV4-2	TRBD1	TRBJ2-1	few	16	CATKPPDRELHNEQFF	TGTGCCACGAAACCCCCCGACAGGGAACTCCACAATGAGCAGTTCTTC
TRBV5-1	TRBD1	TRBJ2-7	few	13	CASSDRDSYEQYF	TGCGCCAGCAGCGACAGGGATTCCTACGAGCAGTACTTC
TRBV18	TRBD2	TRBJ2-7	-	17	CASSPTTSGSSSYEQYF	TGTGCCAGCTCACCAACGACTAGCGGGAGTTCTTCCTACGAGCAGTACTTC
TRBV5-1	TRBD2	TRBJ2-7	-	16	CASSVLAGGPSGEQYF	TGCGCCAGCAGCGTTCTAGCGGGAGGGCCTTCGGGCGAGCAGTACTTC
TRBV6-1	-	TRBJ2-4	-	13	CASTDGGENIQYF	TGTGCCAGCACCGACGGGGGAGAAAACATTCAGTACTTC
TRBV20-1	-	TRBJ2-1	-	13	CSAGLEGGGEQFF	TGCAGTGCTGGACTAGAAGGGGGTGGTGAGCAGTTCTTC
TRBV7-3	TRBD2	TRBJ2-5	-	14	CASSPGGSSHEQYF	TGTGCCAGCAGCCCCGGGGGGAGCTCCCATGAGCAGTACTTC
TRBV7-9	-	TRBJ2-1	few	17	CASSLGFSLSSYNEQFF	TGTGCCAGCAGCTTAGGATTCAGCCTTAGCTCCTACAATGAGCAGTTCTTC
TRBV6-1	-	TRBJ1-6	-	15	CASSEATARNSPLHF	TGTGCCAGCAGTGAAGCGACAGCTCGGAATTCACCCCTCCACTTT
TRBV7-9	TRBD1	TRBJ2-7	-	14	CASSHPGGSYEQYF	TGTGCCAGCAGCCACCCAGGGGGCTCCTACGAGCAGTACTTC
TRBV7-3	-	TRBJ2-7	-	13	CASSLGDSGEQYF	TGTGCCAGCAGCTTGGGAGACAGTGGCGAGCAGTACTTC
TRBV7-3	TRBD2	TRBJ2-7	-	17	CASSFPSEAGVFNEQYF	TGTGCCAGCAGCTTCCCATCCGAAGCGGGAGTTTTCAACGAGCAGTACTTC
TRBV7-8	-	TRBJ1-2	-	14	CASSLGAALSGYTF	TGTGCCAGCAGCTTAGGGGCTGCCCTGAGTGGCTACACCTTC
TRBV20-1	-	TRBJ1-4	-	13	CSARVGALEKLFF	TGCAGTGCTAGAGTGGGGGCGTTGGAAAAACTGTTTTTT
TRBV4-1	-	TRBJ1-1	-	13	CASSQDLGTAAFF	TGCGCCAGCAGCCAAGATCTGGGCACTGCGGCTTTCTTT
TRBV20-1	TRBD2	TRBJ2-3	few	14	CSAGLAGGPDTQYF	TGCAGTGCTGGACTAGCGGGAGGGCCAGATACGCAGTATTTT
TRBV5-5	-	TRBJ1-2	-	16	CASSLVKDRSFYGYTF	TGTGCCAGCAGCTTGGTAAAGGATAGGAGTTTCTATGGCTACACCTTC
TRBV20-1	-	TRBJ1-1	few	14	CSARDRRGHTEAFF	TGCAGTGCTAGAGATCGGAGAGGGCATACTGAAGCTTTCTTT
TRBV6-1	-	TRBJ2-7	-	16	CASSEKGTFQYYEQYF	TGTGCCAGCAGTGAAAAGGGGACTTTTCAGTATTACGAGCAGTACTTC
TRBV29-1	-	TRBJ2-7	few	13	CSVKGILSGEQYF	TGCAGCGTGAAGGGGATATTATCCGGCGAGCAGTACTTC
TRBV4-3	-	TRBJ2-3	few	19	CASSQDLYDRTDRTDTQYF	TGCGCCAGCAGCCAAGATTTGTATGACAGAACGGACCGCACAGATACGCAGTATTTT
TRBV21-1	-	TRBJ2-1	once	13	CARRLAEANEQFF	TGTGCCAGAAGACTAGCGGAGGCCAATGAGCAGTTCTTC
TRBV29-1	TRBD2	TRBJ2-5	few	14	CSVGTSGYQETQYF	TGCAGCGTTGGGACTAGCGGGTACCAAGAGACCCAGTACTTC
TRBV6-5	-	TRBJ2-3	few	16	CASSYSELASTDTQYF	TGTGCCAGCAGTTACTCGGAGCTAGCGAGCACAGATACGCAGTATTTT
TRBV27	TRBD2	TRBJ2-7	-	13	CATAGAGPYEQYF	TGTGCCACCGCCGGAGCGGGACCCTACGAGCAGTACTTC
TRBV20-1	-	TRBJ2-5	-	14	CSARAENWGLGGYF	TGCAGTGCTAGAGCCGAGAATTGGGGCCTCGGGGGGTACTTC
TRBV7-2	TRBD1	TRBJ2-7	-	16	CASSPKGQGAWGEQYF	TGTGCCAGCAGCCCAAAAGGACAGGGGGCCTGGGGCGAGCAGTACTTC